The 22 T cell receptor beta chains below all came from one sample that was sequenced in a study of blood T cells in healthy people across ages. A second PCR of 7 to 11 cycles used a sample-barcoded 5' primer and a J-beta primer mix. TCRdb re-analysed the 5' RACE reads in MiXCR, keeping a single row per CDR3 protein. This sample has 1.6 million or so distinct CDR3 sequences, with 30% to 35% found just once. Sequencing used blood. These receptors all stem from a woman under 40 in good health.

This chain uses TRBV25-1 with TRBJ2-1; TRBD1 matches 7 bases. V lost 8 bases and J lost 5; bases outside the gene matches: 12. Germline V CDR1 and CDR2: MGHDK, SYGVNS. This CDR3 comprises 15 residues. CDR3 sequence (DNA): TGTGCCAGCGGCAACTCAGGGGGTTTTGACAATGAGCAGTTCTTC. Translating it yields CASGNSGGFDNEQFF.

The CDR3 loop reads CANTNKGAPTYEQYF. The DNA for the CDR3 is TGTGCCAACACCAACAAAGGGGCCCCCACCTACGAGCAGTACTTC. The genes are TRBV6-5 and TRBJ2-7, with a weak D call TRBD1 (5 bases). The CDR3 runs 15 residues. The V and J ends lost 10 bases and 2 bases respectively, with 21 bases between them. Looked up from germline, CDR1 is MNHEY and CDR2 is SVGAGI.

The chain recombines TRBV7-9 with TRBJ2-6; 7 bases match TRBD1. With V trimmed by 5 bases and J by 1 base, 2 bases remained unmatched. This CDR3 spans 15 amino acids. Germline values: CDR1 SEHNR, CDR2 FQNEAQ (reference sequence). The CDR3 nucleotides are TGTGCCAGCAGCCGGGGACAGTCTGGGGCCAACGTCCTGACTTTC. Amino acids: CASSRGQSGANVLTF.

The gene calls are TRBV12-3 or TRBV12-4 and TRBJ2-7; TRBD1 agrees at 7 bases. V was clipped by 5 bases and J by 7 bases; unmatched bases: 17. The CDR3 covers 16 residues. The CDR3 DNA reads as TGTGCCAGCAGTCCTACCGGGACAGTCTTTTCGGAGGAGCAGTACTTC. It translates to CASSPTGTVFSEEQYF.

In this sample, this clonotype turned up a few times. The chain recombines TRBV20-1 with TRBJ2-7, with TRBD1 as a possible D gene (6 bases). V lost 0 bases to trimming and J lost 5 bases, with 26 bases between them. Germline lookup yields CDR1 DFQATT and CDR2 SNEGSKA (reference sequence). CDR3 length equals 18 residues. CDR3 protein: CSARDAVRPKQGSDEQYF. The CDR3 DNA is TGCAGTGCTAGAGACGCTGTTCGGCCGAAACAGGGCAGCGACGAGCAGTACTTC.

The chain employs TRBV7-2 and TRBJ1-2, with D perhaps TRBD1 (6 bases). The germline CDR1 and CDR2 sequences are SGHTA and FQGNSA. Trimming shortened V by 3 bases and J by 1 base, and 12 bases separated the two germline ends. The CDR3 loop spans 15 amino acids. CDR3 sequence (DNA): TGTGCCAGCAGCTTCTACAGGGCAGTTAACTATGGCTACACCTTC. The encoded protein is CASSFYRAVNYGYTF. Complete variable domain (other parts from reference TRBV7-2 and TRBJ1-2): GAGVSQSPSNKVTEKGKDVELRCDPISGHTALYWYRQSLGQGLEFLIYFQGNSAPDKSGLPSDRFSAERTGGSVSTLTIQRTQQEDSAVYLCASSFYRAVNYGYTFGSGTRLTVV.

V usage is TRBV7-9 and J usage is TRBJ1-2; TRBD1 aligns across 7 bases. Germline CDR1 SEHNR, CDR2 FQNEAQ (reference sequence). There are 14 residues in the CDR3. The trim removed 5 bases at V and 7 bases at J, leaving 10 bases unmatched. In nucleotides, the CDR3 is TGTGCCAGCAGCCTTGGACAGGACCTATCTGGCTACACCTTC. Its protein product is CASSLGQDLSGYTF.

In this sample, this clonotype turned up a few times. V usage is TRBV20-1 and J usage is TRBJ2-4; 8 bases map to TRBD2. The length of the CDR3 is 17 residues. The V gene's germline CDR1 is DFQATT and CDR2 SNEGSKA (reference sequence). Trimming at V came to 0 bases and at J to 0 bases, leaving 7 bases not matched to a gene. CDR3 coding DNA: TGCAGTGCTAGAGATCAACTAGCGGCATTAGCCAAAAACATTCAGTACTTC. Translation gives CSARDQLAALAKNIQYF.

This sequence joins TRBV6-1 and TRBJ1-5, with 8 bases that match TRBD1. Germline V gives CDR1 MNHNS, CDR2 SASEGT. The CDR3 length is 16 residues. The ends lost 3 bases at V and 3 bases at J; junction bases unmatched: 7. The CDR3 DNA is TGTGCCAGCAGTGACGGCGGGACAGGCTACAATCAGCCCCAGCATTTT. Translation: CASSDGGTGYNQPQHF.

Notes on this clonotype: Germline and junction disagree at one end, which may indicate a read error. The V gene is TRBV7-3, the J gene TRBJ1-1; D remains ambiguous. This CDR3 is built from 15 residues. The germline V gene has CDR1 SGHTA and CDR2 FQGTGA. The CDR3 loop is CASSLTGVQYTEAFF. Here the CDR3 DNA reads TGTGCCAGCAGCCTAACTGGAGTCCAGTACACTGAAGCTTTCTTT.

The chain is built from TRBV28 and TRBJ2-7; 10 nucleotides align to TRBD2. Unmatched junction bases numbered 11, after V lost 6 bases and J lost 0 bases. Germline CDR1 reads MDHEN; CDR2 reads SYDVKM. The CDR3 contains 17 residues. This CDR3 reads CASSIDSGRRGSYEQYF. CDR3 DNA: TGTGCCAGCAGCATAGATAGCGGGAGGAGGGGCTCCTACGAGCAGTACTTC.

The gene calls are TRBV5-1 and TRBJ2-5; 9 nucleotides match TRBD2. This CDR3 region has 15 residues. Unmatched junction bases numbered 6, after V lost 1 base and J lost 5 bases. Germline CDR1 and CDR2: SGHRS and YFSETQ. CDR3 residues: CASSLQPLAGETQYF. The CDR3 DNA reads TGCGCCAGCAGCTTGCAACCCCTAGCGGGGGAGACCCAGTACTTC.

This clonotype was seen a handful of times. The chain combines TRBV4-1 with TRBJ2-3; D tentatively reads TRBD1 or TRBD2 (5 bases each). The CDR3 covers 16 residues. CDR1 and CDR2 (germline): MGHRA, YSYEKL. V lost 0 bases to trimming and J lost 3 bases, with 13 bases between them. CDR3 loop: CASSQDKGTFTDTQYF. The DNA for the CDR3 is TGCGCCAGCAGCCAAGATAAGGGGACCTTTACAGATACGCAGTATTTT.

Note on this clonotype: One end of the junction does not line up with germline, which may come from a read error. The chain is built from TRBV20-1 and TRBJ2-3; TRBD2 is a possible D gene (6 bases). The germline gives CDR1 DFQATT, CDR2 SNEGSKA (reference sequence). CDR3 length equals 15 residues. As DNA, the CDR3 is TGCAGTACTAGACCCCCTAGCGTCCGCACAGATACGCAGTATTTT. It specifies CSTRPPSVRTDTQYF.

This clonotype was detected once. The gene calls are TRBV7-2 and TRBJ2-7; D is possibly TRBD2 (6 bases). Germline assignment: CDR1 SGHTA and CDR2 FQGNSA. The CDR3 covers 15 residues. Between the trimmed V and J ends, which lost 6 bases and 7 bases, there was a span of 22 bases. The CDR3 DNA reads TGTGCCAGCAGTCCAATAGCGGAGGCCCTTAATGAGCAGTACTTC. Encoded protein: CASSPIAEALNEQYF.

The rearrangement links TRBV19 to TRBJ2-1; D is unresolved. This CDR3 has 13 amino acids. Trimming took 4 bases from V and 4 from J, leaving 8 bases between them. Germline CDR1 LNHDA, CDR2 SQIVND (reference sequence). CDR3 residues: CASSTQQYNEQFF. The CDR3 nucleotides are TGTGCCAGTAGTACTCAACAATACAATGAGCAGTTCTTC.

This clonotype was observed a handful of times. The CDR3 sequence is CASSPGTRWETQYF. CDR3 nucleotides: TGTGCCAGCAGCCCCGGGACAAGGTGGGAGACCCAGTACTTC. The chain has TRBV27 and TRBJ2-5; possibly TRBD1 for D (6 bases). The V end was cut by 6 bases, the J end by 5 bases, with 16 bases between. This CDR3 has 14 residues. The V gene's germline CDR1 is MNHEY and CDR2 SMNVEV (reference sequence).

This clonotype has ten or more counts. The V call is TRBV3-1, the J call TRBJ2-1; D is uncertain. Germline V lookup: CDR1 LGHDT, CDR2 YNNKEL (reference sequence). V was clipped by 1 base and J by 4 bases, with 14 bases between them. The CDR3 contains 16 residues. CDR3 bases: TGTGCCAGCAGCCAAGTCTTAAGGGCCTATTACAATGAGCAGTTCTTC. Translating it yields CASSQVLRAYYNEQFF.

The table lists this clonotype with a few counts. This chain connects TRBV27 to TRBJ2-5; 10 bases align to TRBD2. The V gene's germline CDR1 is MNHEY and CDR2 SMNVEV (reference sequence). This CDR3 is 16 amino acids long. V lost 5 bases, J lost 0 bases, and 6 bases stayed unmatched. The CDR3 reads CASSQTGTSDQETQYF. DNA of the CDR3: TGTGCCAGCAGTCAAACCGGGACTAGCGACCAAGAGACCCAGTACTTC.

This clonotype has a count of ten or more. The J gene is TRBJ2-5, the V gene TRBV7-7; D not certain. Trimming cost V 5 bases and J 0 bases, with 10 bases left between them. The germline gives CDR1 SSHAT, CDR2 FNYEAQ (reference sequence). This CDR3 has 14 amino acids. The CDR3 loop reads CASSPTAYQETQYF. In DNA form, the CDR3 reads TGTGCCAGCAGCCCAACGGCATACCAAGAGACCCAGTACTTC.

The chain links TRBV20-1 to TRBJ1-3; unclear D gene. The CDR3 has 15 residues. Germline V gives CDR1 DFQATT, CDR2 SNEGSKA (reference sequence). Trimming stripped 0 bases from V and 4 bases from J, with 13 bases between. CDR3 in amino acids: CSARDQTAPGNTIYF. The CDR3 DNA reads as TGCAGTGCTAGAGATCAAACAGCACCGGGAAACACCATATATTTT.

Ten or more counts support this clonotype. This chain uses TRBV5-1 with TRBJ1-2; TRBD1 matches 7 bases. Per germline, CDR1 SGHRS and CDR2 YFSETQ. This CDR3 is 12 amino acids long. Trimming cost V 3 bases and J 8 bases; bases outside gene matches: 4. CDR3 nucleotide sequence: TGCGCCAGCAGCTACGGGACAGAGGGCTACACCTTC. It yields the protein CASSYGTEGYTF.